Below, 12 T cell receptor beta chains from the same sample are listed, as sequenced in a study of response to subunit inactivated influenza vaccine. TCRdb reanalysed the RT-PCR reads using MiXCR and keeps one entry per CDR3 protein. In the table there are 800,000 to 1,000,000 distinct CDR3 sequences, 21% of which are singletons. This specimen was PBMCs from blood, taken roughly 5 days after vaccination. These receptors were collected from a man aged 45-65 years who received an inactivated influenza vaccine.

The table lists this clonotype with a few counts. The chain is built from TRBV20-1 and TRBJ2-1, with 11 bases fitting TRBD2. Germline CDR1 reads DFQATT; CDR2 reads SNEGSKA (reference sequence). The V gene end was trimmed by 4 bases and the J gene end by 4 bases; junction bases not matched to a gene: 15. CDR3 size: 18 residues. The CDR3 DNA sequence: TGCAGTGCTAAGTATCAGGGGGCGACTAGCGGGGTATACAATGAGCAGTTCTTC. It encodes CSAKYQGATSGVYNEQFF.

This clonotype has only a few counts. The chain recombines TRBV4-1 with TRBJ2-5, with D perhaps matching TRBD2 (5 bases). Germline V gives CDR1 MGHRA, CDR2 YSYEKL. The germline V and J ends were trimmed by 4 bases and 3 bases, with 18 bases remaining between them. The CDR3 contains 16 residues. The DNA of the CDR3 is TGCGCCAGCAGCCCAGGCCGAAGGACTTGGGAAGAGACCCAGTACTTC. This sequence encodes CASSPGRRTWEETQYF.

This clonotype was detected only a few times. The chain joins TRBV20-1 to TRBJ2-6; possible D gene TRBD1, 6 bases. The CDR3 extends over 14 amino acids. The V gene lost 4 bases and the J gene lost 2 bases, with 9 bases spanning the gap. Germline loops: CDR1 DFQATT, CDR2 SNEGSKA (reference sequence). CDR3 region: CSAIQGPGANVLTF. DNA of the CDR3: TGCAGTGCTATACAGGGCCCTGGGGCCAACGTCCTGACTTTC.

The chain couples TRBV11-2 to TRBJ1-6, with D possibly TRBD1 on 5 matching bases. CDR1 SGHAT and CDR2 FQNNGV come from the germline V gene. Trimming removed 7 bases at V and 3 bases at J, with 16 bases between. The CDR3 totals 16 residues. This chain's CDR3 is CASTKGRDGYNSPLHF. DNA of the CDR3: TGTGCCAGCACCAAAGGCAGGGATGGCTATAATTCACCCCTCCACTTT.

The CDR3 sequence is CASSFQGHRSGEQFF. DNA for the CDR3: TGTGCCAGCAGTTTCCAGGGACATAGATCGGGAGAGCAGTTCTTC. This chain connects TRBV12-3 or TRBV12-4 to TRBJ2-1, with TRBD1 as a possible D gene (6 bases). The V end lost 3 bases, the J end lost 10 bases, and 19 bases lay between the germline ends. The CDR3 contains 15 residues.

The gene calls are TRBV6-2 or TRBV6-3 and TRBJ2-1, with 8 bases fitting TRBD1. J lost 0 bases, V lost 2 bases, and 6 bases had no gene match. Germline CDR1 and CDR2: MNHEY and SVGEGT. The CDR3 length is 17 residues. The DNA for the CDR3 is TGTGCCAGCAGTTACGACGGGACAGGCCGCTCCTACAATGAGCAGTTCTTC. It specifies CASSYDGTGRSYNEQFF.

This clonotype was seen more than once but under ten times. V usage is TRBV6-5 and J usage is TRBJ2-3, with D uncertain. V lost 2 bases, J lost 1 base, and 13 bases lay in between. Germline lookup yields CDR1 MNHEY and CDR2 SVGAGI. There are 16 residues in the CDR3. The CDR3 nucleotides read TGTGCCAGCAGTTACACACACAGAGCTCGCACAGATACGCAGTATTTT. Protein sequence: CASSYTHRARTDTQYF.

The gene calls are TRBV20-1 and TRBJ2-7; TRBD2 agrees at 10 bases. Germline V gene data show CDR1 as DFQATT and CDR2 as SNEGSKA (reference sequence). The CDR3 contains 12 residues. V was clipped by 4 bases and J by 7 bases; unmatched bases: 4. CDR3 sequence: CSAKREGWEQYF. In DNA form, the CDR3 reads TGCAGTGCTAAGCGGGAGGGCTGGGAGCAGTACTTC.

The J gene is TRBJ2-4, the V gene TRBV20-1, with 11 positions matching TRBD2. CDR3 size: 17 residues. The V and J ends lost 6 bases and 0 bases, in that order; junction bases with no gene match: 10. CDR1 is DFQATT, CDR2 SNEGSKA, per germline (reference sequence). The CDR3 DNA reads as TGCAGTGCCTCCGGGACTAGCGGAGGTCTAGCCAAAAACATTCAGTACTTC. Translated, it gives CSASGTSGGLAKNIQYF.

The gene calls are TRBV20-1 and TRBJ1-4; D gene unclear. V shed 6 bases and J shed 0 bases, with 8 bases lying between them. The CDR3 runs to 13 residues. Germline CDR1 reads DFQATT; CDR2 reads SNEGSKA (reference sequence). In DNA form, the CDR3 reads TGCAGTGCCCGACGGGCAACTAATGAAAAACTGTTTTTT. Protein sequence: CSARRATNEKLFF.

V usage is TRBV27 and J usage is TRBJ2-6, with D hard to call. This CDR3 is 15 amino acids long. Germline assignment: CDR1 MNHEY and CDR2 SMNVEV (reference sequence). Trimming left V 1 base short and J 4 bases short, with 8 bases between. CDR3: CASSLFPPGANVLTF. As DNA, the CDR3 is TGTGCCAGCAGTTTATTCCCCCCCGGGGCCAACGTCCTGACTTTC.

The genes are TRBV5-5 and TRBJ2-5, with 10 positions matching TRBD1. V lost 4 bases and J lost 2; bases outside the gene matches: 5. The CDR3 spans 15 residues. Germline CDR1 SGHKS, CDR2 YYEKEE (reference sequence). Here the CDR3 DNA reads TGTGCCAGCAGCCCCTGGACAGGGGGGCAAGAGACCCAGTACTTC. It yields the protein CASSPWTGGQETQYF.